This T cell receptor beta chain is drawn from a study of blood T cell repertoires in COVID-19. Study overall: PBMCs, B-cell-depleted T cells, or T cells were the source of the cDNA or gDNA that made up the material.

Assay: immunoSEQ multiplex PCR; the TCRdb copy retains only in-frame clones and omits some. Of some 140,000 clones listed, 60% to 80% were seen once; the top ten hold approximately 11%. Per the germline V gene, CDR1 is MDHEN and CDR2 is SYDVKM. The CDR3 sequence is 14 residues long. With 6 bases clipped from V and 11 bases from J, the junction kept 14 bases outside the gene matches. The TCR originated in a man aged 60 to 75 who had recovered from COVID-19. The gene calls are TRBV28 and TRBJ1-1, with 8 bases aligning to TRBD1. The sequencing sample was made of peripheral blood. In DNA, the CDR3 is TGTGCCAGCAGAATCCTCACCCCGGGACAGGAGGCTTTCTTT. Translated, it gives CASRILTPGQEAFF.